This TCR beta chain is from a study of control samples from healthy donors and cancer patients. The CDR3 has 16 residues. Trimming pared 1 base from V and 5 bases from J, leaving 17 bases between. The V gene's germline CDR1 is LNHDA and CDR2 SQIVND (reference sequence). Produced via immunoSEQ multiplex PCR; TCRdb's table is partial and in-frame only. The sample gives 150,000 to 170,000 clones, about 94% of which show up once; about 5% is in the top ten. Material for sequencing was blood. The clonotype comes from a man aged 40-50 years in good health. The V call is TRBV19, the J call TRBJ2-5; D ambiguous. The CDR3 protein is CASSIGTTSVIETQYF. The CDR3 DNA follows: TGTGCCAGTAGTATAGGTACCACAAGCGTCATCGAGACCCAGTACTTC.